The rows below give T cell receptor beta chains drawn from one sample of a study of cytomegalovirus exposure and HLA in healthy donors. Clones were read by immunoSEQ multiplex PCR, and TCRdb kept only the in-frame ones, dropping some. This sample has 100,000 to 150,000 clones, with around 79% found just once. Sequencing was performed on PBMCs. These receptors were obtained from a woman aged 35 to 49 in good health and CMV-seropositive. The conserved cysteine and the conserved F or W are not part of the CDR3 here.

CDR3,V
ASRSPGGWDGYT,TRBV6-5
ASSLTAGGGTEAF,TRBV28
ASSSGTEAF,TRBV28
ASSWTDQPQH,TRBV7-2
ASSRGDHQETQY,TRBV5-1
ASSLMSSGANVLT,TRBV7-3
ASSLVAGVNTEAF,TRBV5-1
ASSRWDRENSPLH,TRBV28
ASSSRTGMNSNQPQH,TRBV7-8
ASSPTGNTEAF,TRBV7-2
ASSLLSGTGELF,TRBV27